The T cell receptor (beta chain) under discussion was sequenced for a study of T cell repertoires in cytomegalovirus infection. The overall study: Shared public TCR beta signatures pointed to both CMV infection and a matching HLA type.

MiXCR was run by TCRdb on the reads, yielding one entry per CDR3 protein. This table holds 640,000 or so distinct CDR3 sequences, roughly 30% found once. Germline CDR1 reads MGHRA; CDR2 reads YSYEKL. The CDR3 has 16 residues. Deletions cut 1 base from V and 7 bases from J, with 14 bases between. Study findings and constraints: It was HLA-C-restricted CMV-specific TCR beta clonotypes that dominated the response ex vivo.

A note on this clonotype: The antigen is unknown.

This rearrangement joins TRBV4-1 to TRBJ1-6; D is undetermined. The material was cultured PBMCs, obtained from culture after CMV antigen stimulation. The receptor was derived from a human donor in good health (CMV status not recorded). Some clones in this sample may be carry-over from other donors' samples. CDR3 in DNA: TGCGCCAGCAGCCAAGTGGTAAGGGTTCGGAATTCACCCCTCCACTTT. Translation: CASSQVVRVRNSPLHF.